This TCR beta chain derives from a study of blood T cells in healthy people across ages. For the study at large: With template switching, about one barcoded beta molecule was captured per two T cells.

The CDR3 consists of 14 residues. V gave up 0 bases and J gave up 1 base, with 9 bases separating them. The germline gives CDR1 DFQATT, CDR2 SNEGSKA (reference sequence). With a J-beta primer mix and a sample-barcoded 5' primer, a second PCR ran roughly 7 to 11 cycles. The template-switch adaptor was a 5' adaptor with 12 random nucleotides. It tagged each cDNA molecule. TCRdb fed the 5' RACE reads into MiXCR, producing one record per CDR3 protein. This table has around 1,500,000 distinct CDR3 sequences, approximately 28% appearing once. The chain combines TRBV20-1 with TRBJ2-5; no definite D call. The sequence was obtained from a woman under 40 in good health. What was sequenced was blood. The CDR3 here is CSARDPTGQETQYF. Written as DNA, the CDR3 is TGCAGTGCTAGAGACCCCACGGGCCAAGAGACCCAGTACTTC.